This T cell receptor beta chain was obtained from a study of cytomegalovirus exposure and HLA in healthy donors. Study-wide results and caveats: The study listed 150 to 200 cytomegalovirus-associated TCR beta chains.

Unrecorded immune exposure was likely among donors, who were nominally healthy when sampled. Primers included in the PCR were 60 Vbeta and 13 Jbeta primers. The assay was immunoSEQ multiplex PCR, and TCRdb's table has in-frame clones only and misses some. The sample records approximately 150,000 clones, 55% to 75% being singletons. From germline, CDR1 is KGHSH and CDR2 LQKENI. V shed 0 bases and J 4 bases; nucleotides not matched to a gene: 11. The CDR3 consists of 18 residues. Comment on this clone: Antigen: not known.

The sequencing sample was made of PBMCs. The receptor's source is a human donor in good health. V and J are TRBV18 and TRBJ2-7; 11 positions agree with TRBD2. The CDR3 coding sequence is TGTGCCAGCTCACCACCGGTGACTAGCGGGGTGGTTATTTACGAGCAGTACTTC. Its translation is CASSPPVTSGVVIYEQYF.